One and the same sample provided the 25 T cell receptor beta chains below, sequenced in a study of radiation and T cells in renal cell carcinoma. Time point meaning: blood 4 weeks post-SBRT, at nephrectomy. Regarding treatment: 15 Gy SBRT to primary tumor, nephrectomy 4 weeks later. Using immunoSEQ multiplex PCR, the repertoire was profiled, and TCRdb retains in-frame clones only, with some absent. The table includes around 81,000 clones, 85% detected once. The sequencing used blood, collected from a patient whose treatment included radiotherapy and nephrectomy. The receptors here all came from a man in his fifties with renal cell carcinoma.

The chain recombines TRBV5-1 with TRBJ2-5; D might be TRBD2 (6 bases). Germline CDR1 and CDR2: SGHRS and YFSETQ. The germline V and J ends were trimmed by 9 bases and 4 bases, with 25 bases remaining between them. This CDR3 is built from 16 residues. As DNA, the CDR3 is TGCGCCACCTGCAGAGCTCCCGCCGGAGCGGGAGAGACCCAGTACTTC. It codes for CATCRAPAGAGETQYF.

This chain links TRBV7-2 with TRBJ1-1; a possible D gene is TRBD1 (5 bases). Trimming cost V 5 bases and J 7 bases, with 11 bases left between them. CDR1 is SGHTA and CDR2 is FQGNSA in the germline V gene. The CDR3 sequence is 12 residues long. CDR3 in DNA: TGTGCCAGCAGCCTCAGGGAAGATGAAGCTTTCTTT. This gives the protein CASSLREDEAFF.

The rearrangement joins TRBV6-1 to TRBJ1-5; D remains unclear. The germline CDR1 and CDR2 sequences are MNHNS and SASEGT. V was trimmed by 2 bases and J by 7 bases, leaving 6 bases between them. The CDR3 has 12 amino acids. CDR3 DNA: TGTGCCAGCAGTGAATGGTCCCAGCCCCAGCATTTT. Translated, it gives CASSEWSQPQHF.

This chain uses TRBV11-2 with TRBJ2-7; D is uncertain. V dropped 8 bases and J dropped 0 bases, with 17 bases sitting between them. This CDR3 contains 15 residues. Germline-derived CDR1 and CDR2 are SGHAT and FQNNGV. This CDR3 is CASAHGPRSSYEQYF. CDR3 DNA sequence: TGTGCCAGCGCCCACGGCCCAAGGAGCTCCTACGAGCAGTACTTC.

The chain couples TRBV4-1 to TRBJ1-1; TRBD1 aligns across 12 bases. This CDR3 is built from 15 residues. Germline V gene data show CDR1 as MGHRA and CDR2 as YSYEKL. J lost 8 bases, V lost 4 bases, and 8 bases had no gene match. The CDR3 DNA follows: TGCGCCAGCAGCCCGGGGACAGGGGGCGCCCGGGAAGCTTTCTTT. It codes for CASSPGTGGAREAFF.

This sequence joins TRBV27 and TRBJ1-3; TRBD1 is a possible D gene (5 bases). Germline V CDR1 and CDR2: MNHEY, SMNVEV (reference sequence). The V gene lost 6 bases and the J gene lost 1 base, with 22 bases spanning the gap. The CDR3 has 18 residues. CDR3 nucleotide sequence: TGTGCCAGCAGAAACGCGGGACCCCGGAGCGGTTCTGGAAACACCATATATTTT. Residues: CASRNAGPRSGSGNTIYF.

The V call is TRBV2, the J call TRBJ1-2; no definite D call. Looked up from germline, CDR1 is SNHLY and CDR2 is FYNNEI. Trimming took off 1 base at V and 1 base at J, with 13 bases between the two ends. This CDR3 comprises 16 residues. This CDR3 reads CASSEGLGAFNYGYTF. Here the CDR3 DNA reads TGTGCCAGCAGTGAAGGTTTGGGAGCGTTTAACTATGGCTACACCTTC.

This chain joins TRBV19 and TRBJ1-1; no definite D call. Germline loops: CDR1 LNHDA, CDR2 SQIVND (reference sequence). Trimming stripped 4 bases from V and 3 bases from J, with 3 bases between. The CDR3 covers 11 residues. The DNA of the CDR3 is TGTGCCAGTAGTAGGCACACTGAAGCTTTCTTT. Its protein is CASSRHTEAFF.

The J gene is TRBJ2-7, the V gene TRBV10-3; TRBD2 aligns across 10 bases. Germline CDR1 reads ENHRY; CDR2 reads SYGVKD. With 4 bases clipped from V and 3 bases from J, the junction kept 3 bases outside the gene matches. This CDR3 has 14 amino acids. The CDR3 DNA sequence: TGTGCCATCAGTGCGGCTAGCGGGGGCTACGAGCAGTACTTC. It encodes CAISAASGGYEQYF.

As for this clone: The junction departs from the called germline gene at one end, perhaps through a read error. The chain joins TRBV2 to TRBJ1-5; the D gene is possibly TRBD1 (6 bases). CDR3 length: 13 residues. Per the germline V gene, CDR1 is SNHLY and CDR2 is FYNNEI. CDR3 protein: CASREGQSGAQHF. The CDR3 DNA follows: TGTGCCAGCAGGGAAGGACAGTCTGGGGCCCAGCATTTT.

This clone appeared a single time. The J gene is TRBJ2-7, the V gene TRBV4-2; 9 bases fit TRBD1. Germline V lookup: CDR1 LGHNA, CDR2 YNFKEQ. The V segment lost 5 bases and the J segment 4 bases; nucleotides outside the gene matches: 6. CDR3 size: 14 residues. The CDR3 nucleotides are TGTGCCAGCAGCGTAGGGACAGGGCGATACGAGCAGTACTTC. Its translation is CASSVGTGRYEQYF.

This clone was found once. The J gene is TRBJ2-7, the V gene TRBV11-2; TRBD2 matches 14 bases. The CDR3 sequence is 18 residues long. CDR1 and CDR2 from the germline V gene are SGHAT and FQNNGV. After removal of 7 bases from V and 4 bases from J, the junction contained 15 bases not matched to a gene. The CDR3 region has the DNA TGTGCCAGCAACCCGGGGGGACTAGCGGGAGTTCATCTGTACGAGCAGTACTTC. Its translation is CASNPGGLAGVHLYEQYF.

The chain couples TRBV10-3 to TRBJ2-1; 13 bases line up with TRBD2. V lost 2 bases to trimming and J lost 4 bases; unmatched junction nucleotides: 2. CDR1 and CDR2 (germline): ENHRY, SYGVKD. The CDR3 covers 16 residues. The chain's CDR3 is CAISETSGGGYNEQFF. The CDR3 DNA sequence: TGTGCCATCAGTGAGACTAGCGGGGGGGGATACAATGAGCAGTTCTTC.

The chain joins TRBV5-1 to TRBJ2-7; 7 bases fit TRBD2. The CDR3 is 12 amino acids. From germline, CDR1 is SGHRS and CDR2 YFSETQ. The V segment lost 5 bases and the J segment 6 bases; nucleotides outside the gene matches: 5. CDR3 nucleotide sequence: TGCGCCAGCAGAGCTCCTAGCGGCGAGCAGTACTTC. Its protein product is CASRAPSGEQYF.

The rearrangement joins TRBV6-1 to TRBJ2-5, with TRBD2 identical over 11 bases. The V gene end was trimmed by 8 bases and the J gene end by 4 bases; junction bases not matched to a gene: 12. The CDR3 covers 16 residues. In germline, CDR1 is MNHNS, CDR2 SASEGT. This CDR3 is CASGGVAGGPGETQYF. CDR3 nucleotide sequence: TGTGCCAGCGGTGGTGTAGCGGGAGGGCCGGGAGAGACCCAGTACTTC.

The rearrangement links TRBV18 to TRBJ1-5; weak D call: TRBD1 (6 bases). This CDR3 comprises 15 residues. In germline, CDR1 is KGHSH, CDR2 LQKENI. V lost 6 bases to trimming and J lost 4 bases, with 16 bases between them. CDR3: CASSNGGGTNQPQHF. CDR3 nucleotides: TGTGCCAGCTCGAACGGAGGGGGGACGAATCAGCCCCAGCATTTT.

The V and J genes are TRBV5-1 and TRBJ1-5, with TRBD1 as a possible D gene (6 bases). CDR3 length equals 16 residues. From germline, CDR1 is SGHRS and CDR2 YFSETQ. Deletions cut 0 bases from V and 6 bases from J, with 16 bases between. This CDR3 is CASSLVPGGPTQPQHF. The CDR3 DNA sequence: TGCGCCAGCAGCTTGGTCCCCGGGGGGCCCACTCAGCCCCAGCATTTT.

The V gene is TRBV5-1, the J gene TRBJ2-7; D may match TRBD1 or TRBD2 (6 bases each). Per the germline V gene, CDR1 is SGHRS and CDR2 is YFSETQ. This CDR3 region has 14 residues. Trimming removed 0 bases at V and 2 bases at J, with 9 bases between. In DNA, the CDR3 is TGCGCCAGCAGCTTGGACAGGGAGGCCTACGAGCAGTACTTC. It specifies CASSLDREAYEQYF. Full variable domain (rest looked up from reference TRBV5-1 and TRBJ2-7): KAGVTQTPRYLIKTRGQQVTLSCSPISGHRSVSWYQQTPGQGLQFLFEYFSETQRNKGNFPGRFSGRQFSNSRSEMNVSTLELGDSALYLCASSLDREAYEQYFGPGTRLTVT.

This sequence joins TRBV27 and TRBJ2-1; weak D call: TRBD2 (5 bases). Germline lookup yields CDR1 MNHEY and CDR2 SMNVEV (reference sequence). This CDR3 is built from 15 residues. Deletions cut 4 bases from V and 0 bases from J, with 10 bases between. The CDR3 here is CASSSEGSSYNEQFF. In DNA, the CDR3 is TGTGCCAGCAGTTCCGAGGGAAGCTCCTACAATGAGCAGTTCTTC.

The J gene is TRBJ1-2, the V gene TRBV7-3; possible D gene TRBD1, 6 bases. V shed 5 bases and J shed 4 bases, with 20 bases lying between them. The germline gives CDR1 SGHTA, CDR2 FQGTGA. There are 16 residues in the CDR3. DNA of the CDR3: TGTGCCAGCAGCAAGGACCAGGGGTCGTCGAGCTATGGCTACACCTTC. This codes for CASSKDQGSSSYGYTF.

The chain couples TRBV27 to TRBJ1-5; no definite D call. Between the trimmed V and J ends, which lost 3 bases and 5 bases, there was a span of 8 bases. The CDR3 length is 13 residues. CDR1 and CDR2 from the germline V gene are MNHEY and SMNVEV (reference sequence). This CDR3 reads CASSFSSDQPQHF. In DNA form, the CDR3 reads TGTGCCAGCAGTTTCTCCTCAGATCAGCCCCAGCATTTT.

V usage is TRBV7-9 and J usage is TRBJ2-7; 12 nucleotides align to TRBD2. Trimming took 5 bases from V and 4 from J; bases not matched to a gene: 6. The CDR3 runs to 15 residues. Per germline, CDR1 SEHNR and CDR2 FQNEAQ (reference sequence). The DNA of the CDR3 is TGTGCCAGCAGCACTGGACTAGCGGGAACGTACGAGCAGTACTTC. This gives the protein CASSTGLAGTYEQYF.

This clone is a singleton in its sample. The CDR3 here is CASSQVGSLSGRAYEQYF. CDR3 nucleotides: TGCGCCAGCAGCCAAGTCGGAAGTCTTAGCGGGAGGGCTTACGAGCAGTACTTC. This chain joins TRBV4-1 and TRBJ2-7; 11 bases align to TRBD2. The CDR3 contains 18 residues. With 1 base clipped from V and 4 bases from J, the junction kept 12 bases outside the gene matches. Germline V gives CDR1 MGHRA, CDR2 YSYEKL.

CDR3 in DNA: TGTGCCATCAGTGATGGGTTGAACACTGAAGCTTTCTTT. Protein product: CAISDGLNTEAFF. V usage is TRBV10-3 and J usage is TRBJ1-1; D gene unclear. There are 13 residues in the CDR3. Germline V gene lookup returns CDR1 ENHRY and CDR2 SYGVKD. The V and J ends lost 3 bases and 0 bases respectively, with 5 bases between them.

V usage is TRBV2 and J usage is TRBJ1-4; a possible D gene is TRBD1 (6 bases). The length of the CDR3 is 12 residues. The V gene lost 7 bases and the J gene lost 7 bases, with 10 bases spanning the gap. The germline CDR1 and CDR2 sequences are SNHLY and FYNNEI. CDR3 region: CASTPRGEKLFF. The CDR3 coding sequence is TGTGCCAGCACCCCCAGGGGTGAAAAACTGTTTTTT. Together with reference TRBV2 and TRBJ1-4, the CDR3 gives the full variable domain: EPEVTQTPSHQVTQMGQEVILRCVPISNHLYFYWYRQILGQKVEFLVSFYNNEISEKSEIFDDQFSVERPDGSNFTLKIRSTKLEDSAMYFCASTPRGEKLFFGSGTQLSVL.